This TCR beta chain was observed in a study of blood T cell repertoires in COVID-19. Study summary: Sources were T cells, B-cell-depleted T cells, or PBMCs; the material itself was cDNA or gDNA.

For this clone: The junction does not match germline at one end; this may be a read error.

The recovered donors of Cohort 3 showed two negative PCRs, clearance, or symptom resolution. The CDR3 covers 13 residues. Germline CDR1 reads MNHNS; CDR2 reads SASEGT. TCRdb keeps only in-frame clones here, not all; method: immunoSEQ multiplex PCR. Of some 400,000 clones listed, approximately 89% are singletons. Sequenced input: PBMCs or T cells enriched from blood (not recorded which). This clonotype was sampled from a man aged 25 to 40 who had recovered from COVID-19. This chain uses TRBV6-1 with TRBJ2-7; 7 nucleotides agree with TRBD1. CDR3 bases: TGTGCCAGCAGTGAATGGGGTGGGGACAGCTGTGTCTTC. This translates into CASSEWGGDSCVF.